The rows below give T cell receptor beta chains drawn from one sample of a study of T cell responses to AZD1222 COVID-19 vaccine. Assay used: immunoSEQ multiplex PCR; TCRdb lists only in-frame clones, some missing. In the table there are 75,000 to 100,000 clones, around 89% of which are singletons. The sequencing used peripheral blood, collected on day 0 of AZD1222 vaccination. These receptors were collected from an adult in good health. The CDR3 runs from the conserved cysteine through the conserved F or W. D genes are given only for firm matches. Clone size is not always given. Where it is, it says once, few, many or a class for expanded clones.

D,size,J,V,CDR3,DNA
-,-,TRBJ2-3,TRBV7-3,CASSPRAVTDTQYF,TGTGCCAGCAGCCCTCGGGCCGTCACAGATACGCAGTATTTT
-,-,TRBJ1-2,TRBV7-9,CASSYPGGEYGYTF,TGTGCCAGCAGCTACCCCGGGGGGGAGTATGGCTACACCTTC
-,-,TRBJ1-1,TRBV6-2/TRBV6-3,CASSQDTEAFF,TGTGCCAGCAGCCAGGACACTGAAGCTTTCTTT
TRBD2,-,TRBJ2-4,TRBV6-6,CASSYSSSGGARIQYF,TGTGCCAGCAGTTACTCGTCTAGCGGGGGGGCTCGGATTCAGTACTTC
-,-,TRBJ1-1,TRBV3-1/TRBV3-2,CASSQRGSLTEAFF,TGTGCCAGCAGCCAAAGGGGTTCGCTCACTGAAGCTTTCTTT
TRBD2,-,TRBJ2-2,TRBV4-1,CASSRSSGGAIAGELFF,TGCGCCAGCAGCCGCTCTAGCGGGGGGGCCATCGCCGGGGAGCTGTTTTTT
-,-,TRBJ2-3,TRBV7-9,CASRGPPPMNTQYF,TGTGCCAGCCGCGGGCCACCCCCGATGAATACGCAGTATTTT
TRBD1,-,TRBJ1-2,TRBV4-3,CASSQGQLYGYTF,TGCGCCAGCAGCCAGGGACAGCTCTATGGCTACACCTTC
-,-,TRBJ1-1,TRBV3-1/TRBV3-2,CASSQGTVMNTEAFF,TGTGCCAGCAGCCAAGGGACAGTAATGAACACTGAAGCTTTCTTT
-,once,TRBJ2-4,TRBV5-1,CASSLVGVEAKNIQYF,TGCGCCAGCAGCTTGGTAGGGGTTGAGGCCAAAAACATTCAGTACTTC
TRBD1,-,TRBJ2-1,TRBV5-1,CASIPGTGGLNEQFF,TGCGCCAGCATTCCCGGGACAGGGGGCTTGAATGAGCAGTTCTTC
TRBD1,-,TRBJ1-6,TRBV9,CASSSLQGADSPLHF,TGTGCCAGCAGCTCGTTACAGGGGGCTGATTCACCCCTCCACTTT
-,-,TRBJ2-3,TRBV2,CASSLPGSEYAQYF,TGTGCCAGCAGTCTCCCGGGATCCGAATACGCGCAGTATTTT
TRBD1,-,TRBJ1-1,TRBV9,CASSGRYRGRDTEAFF,TGTGCCAGCAGCGGCAGATACAGGGGGCGGGACACTGAAGCTTTCTTT
-,-,TRBJ1-1,TRBV19,CASTTSQGEAFF,TGTGCCAGTACCACAAGCCAGGGGGAAGCTTTCTTT
-,-,TRBJ2-5,TRBV15,CATSRDRGSEETQYF,TGTGCCACCAGCAGAGATCGGGGGAGCGAAGAGACCCAGTACTTC
-,-,TRBJ2-6,TRBV11-2,CASKYSSGANVLTF,TGTGCCAGCAAATACAGCTCTGGGGCCAACGTCCTGACTTTC
-,-,TRBJ1-1,TRBV18,CASSPGRRNTEAFF,TGTGCCAGCTCACCCGGACGGAGGAACACTGAAGCTTTCTTT
-,-,TRBJ2-1,TRBV11-2,CASSLGVREQFF,TGTGCCAGCAGCTTGGGAGTTCGGGAGCAGTTCTTC
-,-,TRBJ1-1,TRBV7-2,CASSFLNTEAFF,TGTGCCAGCAGCTTTTTGAACACTGAAGCTTTCTTT
-,-,TRBJ2-7,TRBV4-3,CASSQDRGGSTEQYF,TGCGCCAGCAGCCAAGATCGAGGCGGCAGTACCGAGCAGTACTTC
-,-,TRBJ2-1,TRBV5-1,CASSLGGEDNEQFF,TGCGCCAGCAGCTTGGGAGGGGAAGACAATGAGCAGTTCTTC
TRBD1,-,TRBJ1-2,TRBV15,CATSRDLGSGQDYGYTF,TGTGCCACCAGCAGAGATCTCGGTTCGGGACAGGACTATGGCTACACCTTC
-,-,TRBJ2-3,TRBV24-1,CATSDSRDTYTDTQYF,TGTGCCACCAGTGATTCCCGGGACACCTACACAGATACGCAGTATTTT
TRBD1,-,TRBJ1-1,TRBV19,CASGQGGTEAFF,TGTGCCAGTGGACAGGGGGGCACTGAAGCTTTCTTT
TRBD1,-,TRBJ1-6,TRBV28,CASITQGAPTLHF,TGTGCCAGCATCACACAGGGGGCGCCGACCCTCCACTTT
TRBD1,-,TRBJ1-4,TRBV4-2,CASSQGTGDPEKLFF,TGTGCCAGCAGCCAAGGTACAGGGGACCCTGAAAAACTGTTTTTT
-,-,TRBJ1-3,TRBV30,CAHLSPGGNTIYF,TGTGCCCACCTCTCCCCAGGGGGAAACACCATATATTTT
TRBD2,-,TRBJ2-1,TRBV5-1,CASGELRGGSYNEQFF,TGCGCCAGCGGTGAATTACGGGGGGGCTCCTACAATGAGCAGTTCTTC
-,-,TRBJ1-2,TRBV30,CAWSVAGAEIYGYTF,TGTGCCTGGAGTGTAGCAGGTGCTGAAATCTATGGCTACACCTTC
-,-,TRBJ1-2,TRBV5-6,CASSDGGIFGYTF,TGTGCCAGCAGTGATGGAGGGATCTTCGGCTACACCTTC
TRBD2,-,TRBJ2-1,TRBV9,CASSGIAGGIYNEQFF,TGTGCCAGCAGCGGCATAGCGGGGGGAATTTACAATGAGCAGTTCTTC
-,-,TRBJ1-6,TRBV27,CASKGRFSSYNSPLHF,TGTGCCAGCAAGGGACGGTTCAGCTCCTATAATTCACCCCTCCACTTT
-,-,TRBJ1-1,TRBV19,CASSPGTYGKNTEAFF,TGTGCCAGTAGTCCGGGGACTTACGGCAAGAACACTGAAGCTTTCTTT
-,-,TRBJ2-7,TRBV10-3,CAMGGAAYEQYF,TGTGCCATGGGGGGGGCAGCCTACGAGCAGTACTTC
-,once,TRBJ2-1,TRBV5-1,CASSLDSGTAYNEQFF,TGCGCCAGCAGCTTGGACAGCGGGACAGCCTACAATGAGCAGTTCTTC
-,-,TRBJ1-3,TRBV28,CASSLSGTSGNTIYF,TGTGCCAGCAGTTTAAGCGGCACCTCTGGAAACACCATATATTTT
TRBD2,-,TRBJ2-3,TRBV7-9,CASSLLAGGFTDTQYF,TGTGCCAGCAGCTTATTAGCGGGGGGGTTCACAGATACGCAGTATTTT
-,-,TRBJ1-1,TRBV6-2/TRBV6-3,CASSYAPTNTEAFF,TGTGCCAGCAGTTACGCCCCGACTAACACTGAAGCTTTCTTT
-,-,TRBJ2-2,TRBV15,CATSRDATGELFF,TGTGCCACCAGCAGAGACGCCACCGGGGAGCTGTTTTTT
TRBD1,-,TRBJ1-3,TRBV6-5,CASSSREGANTIYF,TGTGCCAGCAGTTCAAGGGAGGGGGCGAACACCATATATTTT
TRBD1,once,TRBJ2-7,TRBV9,CASSGRMTGRDEQYF,TGTGCCAGCAGCGGACGAATGACAGGGCGCGACGAGCAGTACTTC
-,-,TRBJ1-1,TRBV7-2,CASSLEQNTEAFF,TGTGCCAGCAGCTTAGAACAGAACACTGAAGCTTTCTTT
-,-,TRBJ2-5,TRBV6-2/TRBV6-3,CASTPGGGETQYF,TGTGCCAGCACCCCAGGGGGGGGAGAGACCCAGTACTTC
-,once,TRBJ1-1,TRBV29-1,CSVGPTGQFMNTEAFF,TGCAGCGTTGGCCCCACAGGACAGTTTATGAACACTGAAGCTTTCTTT
-,once,TRBJ1-4,TRBV30,CASRQNLNEKLFF,TGTGCCTCCCGACAGAATCTGAATGAAAAACTGTTTTTT
TRBD2,-,TRBJ2-3,TRBV9,CASSPVSGGATDTQYF,TGTGCCAGCAGCCCCGTTAGCGGGGGGGCGACAGATACGCAGTATTTT
-,-,TRBJ1-5,TRBV7-8,CASSLVPGGNQPQHF,TGTGCCAGCAGCTTAGTTCCAGGGGGCAATCAGCCCCAGCATTTT